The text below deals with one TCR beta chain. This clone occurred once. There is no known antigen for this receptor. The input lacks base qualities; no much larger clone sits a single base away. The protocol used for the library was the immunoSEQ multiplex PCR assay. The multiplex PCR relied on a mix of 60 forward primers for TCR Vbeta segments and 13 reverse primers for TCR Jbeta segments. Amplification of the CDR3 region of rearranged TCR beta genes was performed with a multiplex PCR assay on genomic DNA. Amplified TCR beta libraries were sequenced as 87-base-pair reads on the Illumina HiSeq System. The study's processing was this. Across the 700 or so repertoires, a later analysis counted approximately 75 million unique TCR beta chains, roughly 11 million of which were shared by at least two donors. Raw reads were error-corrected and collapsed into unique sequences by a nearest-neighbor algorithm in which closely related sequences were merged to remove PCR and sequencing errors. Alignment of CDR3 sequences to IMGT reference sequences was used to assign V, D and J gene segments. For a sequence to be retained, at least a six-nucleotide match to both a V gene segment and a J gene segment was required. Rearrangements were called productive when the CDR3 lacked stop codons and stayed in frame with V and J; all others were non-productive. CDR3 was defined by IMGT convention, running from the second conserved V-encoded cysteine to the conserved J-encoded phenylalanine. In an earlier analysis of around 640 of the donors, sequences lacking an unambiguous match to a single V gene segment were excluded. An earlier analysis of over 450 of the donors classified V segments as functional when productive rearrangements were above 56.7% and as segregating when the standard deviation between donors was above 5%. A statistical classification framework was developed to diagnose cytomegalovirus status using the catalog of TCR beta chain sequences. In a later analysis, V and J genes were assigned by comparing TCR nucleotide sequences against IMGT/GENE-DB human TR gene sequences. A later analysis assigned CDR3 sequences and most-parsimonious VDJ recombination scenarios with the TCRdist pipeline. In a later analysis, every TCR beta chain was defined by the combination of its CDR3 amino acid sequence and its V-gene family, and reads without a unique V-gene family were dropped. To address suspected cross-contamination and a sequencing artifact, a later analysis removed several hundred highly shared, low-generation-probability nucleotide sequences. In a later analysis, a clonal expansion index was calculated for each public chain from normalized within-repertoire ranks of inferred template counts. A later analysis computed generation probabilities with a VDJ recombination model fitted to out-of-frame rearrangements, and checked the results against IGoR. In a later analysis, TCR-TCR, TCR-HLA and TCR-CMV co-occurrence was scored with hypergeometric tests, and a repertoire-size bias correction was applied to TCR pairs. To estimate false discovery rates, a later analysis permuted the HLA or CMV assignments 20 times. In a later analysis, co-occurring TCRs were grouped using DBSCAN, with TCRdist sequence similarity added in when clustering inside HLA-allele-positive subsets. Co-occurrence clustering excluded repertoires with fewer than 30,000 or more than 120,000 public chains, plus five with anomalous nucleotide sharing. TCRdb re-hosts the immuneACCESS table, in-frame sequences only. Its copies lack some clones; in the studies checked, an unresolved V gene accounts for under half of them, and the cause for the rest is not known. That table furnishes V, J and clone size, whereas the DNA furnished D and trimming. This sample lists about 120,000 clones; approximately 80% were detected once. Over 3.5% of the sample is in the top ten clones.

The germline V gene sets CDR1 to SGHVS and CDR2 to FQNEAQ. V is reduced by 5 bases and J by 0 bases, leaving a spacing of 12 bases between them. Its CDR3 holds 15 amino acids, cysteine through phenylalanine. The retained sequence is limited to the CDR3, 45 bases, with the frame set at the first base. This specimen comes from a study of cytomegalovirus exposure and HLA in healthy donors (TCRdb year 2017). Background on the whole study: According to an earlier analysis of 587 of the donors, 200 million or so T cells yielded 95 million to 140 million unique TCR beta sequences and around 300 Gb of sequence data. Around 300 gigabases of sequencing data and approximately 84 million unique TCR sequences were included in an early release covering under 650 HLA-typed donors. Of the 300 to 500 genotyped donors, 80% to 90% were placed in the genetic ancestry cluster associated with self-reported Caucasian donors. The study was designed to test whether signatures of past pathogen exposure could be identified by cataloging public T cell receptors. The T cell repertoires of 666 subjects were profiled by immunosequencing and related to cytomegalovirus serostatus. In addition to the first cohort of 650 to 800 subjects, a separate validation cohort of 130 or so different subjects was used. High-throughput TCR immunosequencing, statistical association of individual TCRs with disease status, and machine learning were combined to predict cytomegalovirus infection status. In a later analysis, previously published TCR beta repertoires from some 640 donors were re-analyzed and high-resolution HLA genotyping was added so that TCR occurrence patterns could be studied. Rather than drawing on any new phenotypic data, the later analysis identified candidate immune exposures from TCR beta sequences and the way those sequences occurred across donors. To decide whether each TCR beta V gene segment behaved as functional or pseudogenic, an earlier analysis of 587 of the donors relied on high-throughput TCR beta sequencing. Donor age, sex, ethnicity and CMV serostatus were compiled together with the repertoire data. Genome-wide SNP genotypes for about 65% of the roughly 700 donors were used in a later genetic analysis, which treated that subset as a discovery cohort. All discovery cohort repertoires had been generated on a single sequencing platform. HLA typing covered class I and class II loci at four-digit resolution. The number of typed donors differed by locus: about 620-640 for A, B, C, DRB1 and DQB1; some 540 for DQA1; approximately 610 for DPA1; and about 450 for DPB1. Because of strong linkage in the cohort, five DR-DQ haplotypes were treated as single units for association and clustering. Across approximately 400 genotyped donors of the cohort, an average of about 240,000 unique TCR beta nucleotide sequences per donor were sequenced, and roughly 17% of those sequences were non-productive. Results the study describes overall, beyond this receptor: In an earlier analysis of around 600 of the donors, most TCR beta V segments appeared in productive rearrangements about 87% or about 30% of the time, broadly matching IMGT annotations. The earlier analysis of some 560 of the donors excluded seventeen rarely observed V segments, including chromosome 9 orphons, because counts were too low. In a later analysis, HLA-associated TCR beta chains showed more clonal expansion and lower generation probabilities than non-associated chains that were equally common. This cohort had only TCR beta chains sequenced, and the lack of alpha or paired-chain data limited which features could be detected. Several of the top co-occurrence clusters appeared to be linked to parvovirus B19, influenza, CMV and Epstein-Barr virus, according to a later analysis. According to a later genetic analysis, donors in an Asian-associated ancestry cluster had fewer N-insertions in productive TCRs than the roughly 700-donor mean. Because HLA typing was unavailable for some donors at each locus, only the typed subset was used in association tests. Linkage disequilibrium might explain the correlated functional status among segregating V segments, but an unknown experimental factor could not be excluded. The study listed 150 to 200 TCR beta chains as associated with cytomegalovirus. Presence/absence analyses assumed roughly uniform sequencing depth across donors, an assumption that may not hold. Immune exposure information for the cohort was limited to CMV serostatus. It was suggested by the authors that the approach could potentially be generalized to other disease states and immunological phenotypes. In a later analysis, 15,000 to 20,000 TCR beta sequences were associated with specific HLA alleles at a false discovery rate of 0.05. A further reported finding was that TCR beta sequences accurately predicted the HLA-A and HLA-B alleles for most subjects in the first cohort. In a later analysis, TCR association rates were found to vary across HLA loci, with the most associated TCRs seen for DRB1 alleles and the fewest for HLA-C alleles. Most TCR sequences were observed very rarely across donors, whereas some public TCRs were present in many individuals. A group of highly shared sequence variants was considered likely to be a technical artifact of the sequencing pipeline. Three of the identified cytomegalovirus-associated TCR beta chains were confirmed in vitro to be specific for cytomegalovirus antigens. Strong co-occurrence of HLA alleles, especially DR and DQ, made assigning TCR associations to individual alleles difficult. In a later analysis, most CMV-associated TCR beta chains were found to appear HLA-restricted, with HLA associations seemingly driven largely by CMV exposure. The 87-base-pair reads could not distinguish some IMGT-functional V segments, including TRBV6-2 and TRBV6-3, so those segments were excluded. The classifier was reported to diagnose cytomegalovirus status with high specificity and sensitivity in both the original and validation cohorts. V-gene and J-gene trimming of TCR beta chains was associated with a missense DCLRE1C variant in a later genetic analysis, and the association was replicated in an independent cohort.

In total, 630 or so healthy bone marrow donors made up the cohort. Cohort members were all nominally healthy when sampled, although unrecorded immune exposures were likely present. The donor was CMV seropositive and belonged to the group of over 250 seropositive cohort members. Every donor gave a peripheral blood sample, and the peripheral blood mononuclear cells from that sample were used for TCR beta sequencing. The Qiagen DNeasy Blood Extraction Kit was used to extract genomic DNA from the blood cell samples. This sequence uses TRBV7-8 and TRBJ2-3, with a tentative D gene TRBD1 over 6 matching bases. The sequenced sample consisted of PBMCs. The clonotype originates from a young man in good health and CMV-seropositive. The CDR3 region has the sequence CASSPRTASTDTQYF. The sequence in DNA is TGTGCCAGCAGCCCTCGGACAGCTAGCACAGATACGCAGTATTTT.